This T cell receptor beta chain was identified in a study of vaccination effects on CD4 cells after COVID-19. Antigen-specific CD4+ T cells were expanded (with viral peptide pools) by the ViraFEST assay ahead of sequencing. Researchers isolated CD4+ T cells once approximately ten days of culture had elapsed. It was two doses of either the BNT162b2 or mRNA-1273 vaccine that participants received. Comment on this clone: Its target is unknown.

Here immunoSEQ multiplex PCR was the method, and the copy in TCRdb shows in-frame clones only, minus some. In the table there are over 25,000 clones, roughly 79% of which are singletons. V shed 0 bases and J 0 bases; nucleotides not matched to a gene: 2. This CDR3 has 15 residues. The germline V gene encodes CDR1 SGDLS and CDR2 YYNGEE. The sequence derives from a human donor who received a COVID-19 vaccine. Some clones in this sample may be carry-over from other donors' samples. Sequencing was performed on CD4+ T cells from PBMCs cultured with SARS-CoV-2 spike peptides, taken after COVID-19 vaccination. The chain joins TRBV9 to TRBJ1-2; 7 bases line up with TRBD1. In DNA form, the CDR3 reads TGTGCCAGCAGCGTAGATGGGACAGCTAACTATGGCTACACCTTC. Translated: CASSVDGTANYGYTF. The full variable domain, its missing parts supplied by reference TRBV9 and TRBJ1-2, is DSGVTQTPKHLITATGQRVTLRCSPRSGDLSVYWYQQSLDQGLQFLIQYYNGEERAKGNILERFSAQQFPDLHSELNLSSLELGDSALYFCASSVDGTANYGYTFGSGTRLTVV.